This T cell receptor beta chain was found in a study of cytomegalovirus exposure and HLA in healthy donors. Regarding this clone: Its antigen is still unknown.

Notes on the study in general: Cytomegalovirus association was assigned to approximately 180 TCR beta chains. Cytomegalovirus status was reportedly diagnosed by the classifier with high specificity and sensitivity. In vitro work confirmed that a few CMV-associated chains recognize CMV antigens.

This CDR3 is built from 11 residues. CDR1 and CDR2 (germline): DFQATT, SNEGSKA (reference sequence). Trimming removed 5 bases at V and 8 bases at J, with 7 bases between. The study drew the donors from its roughly 120-subject validation cohort, separate from the approximately 700-subject first cohort. Sequencing used immunoSEQ multiplex PCR; TCRdb keeps in-frame clones, though not all of them. The table includes 150,000 to 200,000 clones, approximately 81% detected once. The sequence came from a young man in good health and CMV-seropositive. Sequenced input: PBMCs. The rearrangement joins TRBV20-1 to TRBJ1-6; tentatively, D is TRBD1 (5 bases). DNA of the CDR3: TGCAGTGCTCCGACAGATTCACCCCTCCACTTT. Encoded protein: CSAPTDSPLHF.